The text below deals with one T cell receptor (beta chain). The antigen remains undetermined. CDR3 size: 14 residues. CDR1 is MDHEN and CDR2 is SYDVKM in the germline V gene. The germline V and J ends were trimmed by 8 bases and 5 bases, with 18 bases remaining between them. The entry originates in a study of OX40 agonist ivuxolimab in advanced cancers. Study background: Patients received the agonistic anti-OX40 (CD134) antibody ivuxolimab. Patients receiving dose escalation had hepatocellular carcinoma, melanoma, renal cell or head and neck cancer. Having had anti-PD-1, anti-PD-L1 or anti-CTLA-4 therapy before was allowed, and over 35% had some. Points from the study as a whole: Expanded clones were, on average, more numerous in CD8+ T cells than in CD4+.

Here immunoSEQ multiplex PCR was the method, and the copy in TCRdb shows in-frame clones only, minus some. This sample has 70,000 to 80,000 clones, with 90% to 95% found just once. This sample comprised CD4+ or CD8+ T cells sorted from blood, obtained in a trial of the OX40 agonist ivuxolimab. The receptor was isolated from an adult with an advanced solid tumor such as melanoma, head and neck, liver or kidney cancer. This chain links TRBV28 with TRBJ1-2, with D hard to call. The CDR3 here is CASGLREIYYGYTF. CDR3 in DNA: TGTGCCAGCGGCCTTCGGGAGATTTATTATGGCTACACCTTC.